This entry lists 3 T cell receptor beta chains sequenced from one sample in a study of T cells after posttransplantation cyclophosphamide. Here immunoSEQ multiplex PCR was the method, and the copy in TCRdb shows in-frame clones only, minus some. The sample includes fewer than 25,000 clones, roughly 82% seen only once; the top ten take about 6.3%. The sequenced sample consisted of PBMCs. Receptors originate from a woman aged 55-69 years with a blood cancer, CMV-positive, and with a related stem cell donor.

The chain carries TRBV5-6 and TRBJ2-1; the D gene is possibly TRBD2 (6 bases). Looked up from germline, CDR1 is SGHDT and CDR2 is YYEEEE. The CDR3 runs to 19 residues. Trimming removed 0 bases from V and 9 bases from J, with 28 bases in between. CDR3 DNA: TGTGCCAGCAGCTTGGTGTATGGGTTCGGGGGTAAAGTGTCGGCTGAGCAGTTCTTC. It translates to CASSLVYGFGGKVSAEQFF.

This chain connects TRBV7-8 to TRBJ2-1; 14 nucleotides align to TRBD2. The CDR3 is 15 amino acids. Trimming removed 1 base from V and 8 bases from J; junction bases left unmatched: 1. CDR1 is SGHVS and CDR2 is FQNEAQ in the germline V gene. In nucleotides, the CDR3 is TGTGCCAGCAGCTTAGTGGGACTAGCGGGAGATGAGCAGTTCTTC. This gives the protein CASSLVGLAGDEQFF.

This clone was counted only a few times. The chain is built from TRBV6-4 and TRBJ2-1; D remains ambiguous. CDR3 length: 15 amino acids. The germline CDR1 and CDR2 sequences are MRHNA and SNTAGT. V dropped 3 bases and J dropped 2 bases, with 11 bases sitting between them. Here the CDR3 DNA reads TGTGCCAGCAGTGATGCTGGCGGTCCCTACAATGAGCAGTTCTTC. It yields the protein CASSDAGGPYNEQFF.